This T cell receptor (beta chain) was found in a study of radiation and T cells in renal cell carcinoma. Profiled with immunoSEQ multiplex PCR; TCRdb holds only in-frame clones, not every one. This table has roughly 45,000 clones, around four fifths appearing once. For this clone: What it recognizes is unknown.

The time point is: blood 4 weeks post-SBRT, at nephrectomy. The treatment is: 15 Gy SBRT to primary tumor, nephrectomy 4 weeks later. Nephrectomy followed 15 Gy stereotactic body radiation by 4 weeks. Radiation-treated patients gave blood at baseline, week 2 and week 4. Overall study results and limits: In blood, top tumor clones expanded by 2 weeks, shrinking by 4. No pretreatment tumor biopsies were available for baseline clonotypes.

This CDR3 has 14 amino acids. V lost 3 bases, J lost 3 bases, and 5 bases stayed unmatched. Germline values: CDR1 SGHRS, CDR2 YFSETQ. V usage is TRBV5-1 and J usage is TRBJ2-7, with TRBD2 identical over 8 bases. The starting material was blood, obtained from a patient whose treatment included radiotherapy and nephrectomy. The sequence was obtained from a woman in her 70s with renal cell carcinoma. Here the CDR3 DNA reads TGCGCCAGCAGCTCAGCGGGAGTAAACTACGAGCAGTACTTC. Residues: CASSSAGVNYEQYF.